What follows is one T cell receptor (beta chain) and its context. This sample was taken from a study of blood T cell repertoires in COVID-19. Produced via immunoSEQ multiplex PCR; TCRdb's table is partial and in-frame only. This table has 150,000 or so clones, 84% appearing once. This CDR3 comprises 19 residues. Trimming removed 6 bases from V and 5 bases from J; junction bases left unmatched: 20. Germline V gene sequence: CDR1 MDHEN, CDR2 SYDVKM. The sequenced material came from PBMCs or T cells enriched from blood (not recorded which). The TCR was taken from a woman aged 50 to 60 who had recovered from COVID-19. The V call is TRBV28, the J call TRBJ2-1, with TRBD1 matching 9 bases. CDR3 residues: CASSSSPPPRTGVDNEQFF. CDR3 nucleotide sequence: TGTGCCAGCAGCTCCTCTCCTCCTCCGCGGACAGGGGTGGACAATGAGCAGTTCTTC.